The T cell receptor (beta chain) under discussion was sequenced for a study of blood T cell repertoires in COVID-19. Study details: COVID-19 samples from acute and convalescent phases originated in the United States, Italy and Spain. In each case, the material was cDNA or gDNA derived from T cells, B-cell-depleted T cells, or PBMCs.

The assay was immunoSEQ multiplex PCR, and TCRdb's table has in-frame clones only and misses some. Here the sample spans approximately 140,000 clones, roughly 79% being singletons. The CDR3 has 11 amino acids. Trimming cost V 3 bases and J 10 bases, with 7 bases left between them. This clone appeared once. The sequencing sample was made of peripheral blood. The sequence was collected from a human donor with acute or convalescent COVID-19. The donor label of this sample is uncertain. The rearrangement links TRBV12-3 or TRBV12-4 to TRBJ2-1, with a tentative D call TRBD1 (5 bases). The CDR3 protein is CASSLKGEQFF. The DNA of the CDR3 is TGTGCCAGCAGTTTGAAGGGGGAGCAGTTCTTC.